This T cell receptor beta chain is from a study of T cell changes during pregnancy in multiple sclerosis. Looked up from germline, CDR1 is SGDLS and CDR2 is YYNGEE. The CDR3 is 15 amino acids. V gave up 0 bases and J gave up 0 bases; unmatched junction bases: 3. The repertoire was sequenced with immunoSEQ multiplex PCR; TCRdb's copy has only in-frame clones and lacks some. This sample has 35,000 to 55,000 clones, with 93% found just once. The sequences come from CD8+ T cells from peripheral blood mononuclear cells, collected after pregnancy. The gene calls are TRBV9 and TRBJ2-7, with 7 bases that match TRBD2. The clonotype originates from a female donor with multiple sclerosis, enrolled in a pregnancy study. The DNA of the CDR3 is TGTGCCAGCAGCGTAGTGGCTAGCGGCTCCTACGAGCAGTACTTC. Translated, it gives CASSVVASGSYEQYF.